These T cell receptor beta chains were read from a single sample in a study of CD8 T cells in Susac syndrome. MiXCR was run by TCRdb on the immunoSEQ multiplex PCR reads, yielding one entry per CDR3 protein. The data show about 240,000 distinct CDR3 sequences, approximately 95% seen once. Sample: CD4+ T cells from PBMCs. Receptors originate from a human donor with Susac syndrome. Both conserved end residues are part of each CDR3. Fields, in order: J gene, D gene, clone size, V gene, CDR3 protein, CDR3 DNA. D genes are given only for firm matches. Rows may omit the clone size; those that give it use once, few, many or a size class.

J: TRBJ1-3; D: TRBD1; size: once; V: TRBV30; CDR3: CAWRTGGARNTIYF; DNA: TGTGCCTGGAGAACAGGGGGCGCGAGAAACACCATATATTTT
J: TRBJ2-7; D: TRBD1; size: .; V: TRBV20-1; CDR3: CSARWDRADEQYF; DNA: TGCAGTGCTAGATGGGACAGGGCCGACGAGCAGTACTTC
J: TRBJ1-2; D: .; size: .; V: TRBV30; CDR3: CAWNTARADYGYTF; DNA: TGTGCCTGGAACACCGCACGGGCGGACTATGGCTACACCTTC
J: TRBJ1-4; D: .; size: .; V: TRBV4-1; CDR3: CASSQPLWRVHEKLFF; DNA: TGCGCCAGCAGCCAACCTCTCTGGAGGGTGCATGAAAAACTGTTTTTT
J: TRBJ2-1; D: .; size: .; V: TRBV9; CDR3: CASAQGQQGNEQFF; DNA: TGTGCCAGCGCTCAGGGGCAACAGGGCAATGAGCAGTTCTTC
J: TRBJ2-2; D: .; size: .; V: TRBV14; CDR3: CASSPTGGAVKLFF; DNA: TGTGCCAGCAGCCCGACGGGCGGGGCGGTTAAGCTGTTTTTT
J: TRBJ2-7; D: TRBD2; size: .; V: TRBV19; CDR3: CASSIPGRESYEQYF; DNA: TGTGCCAGTAGTATCCCCGGGCGGGAGTCTTACGAGCAGTACTTC
J: TRBJ2-3; D: TRBD2; size: .; V: TRBV24-1; CDR3: CATSSGVTDTQYF; DNA: TGTGCCACGTCTAGCGGAGTCACAGATACGCAGTATTTT
J: TRBJ2-1; D: .; size: .; V: TRBV6-2/TRBV6-3; CDR3: CAIQGTSYNEQFF; DNA: TGTGCCATCCAGGGGACCTCCTACAATGAGCAGTTCTTC
J: TRBJ1-1; D: .; size: .; V: TRBV30; CDR3: CAWREQGNTEAFF; DNA: TGTGCCTGGAGGGAACAGGGAAACACTGAAGCTTTCTTT
J: TRBJ2-7; D: TRBD2; size: .; V: TRBV12-3/TRBV12-4; CDR3: CASSLARGVIGQYF; DNA: TGTGCCAGCAGTTTAGCGCGGGGGGTGATTGGGCAGTACTTC
J: TRBJ2-7; D: TRBD1; size: .; V: TRBV7-8; CDR3: CASSLADRGGIYEQYF; DNA: TGTGCCAGCAGCTTGGCGGACAGGGGGGGAATCTACGAGCAGTACTTC
J: TRBJ2-5; D: .; size: .; V: TRBV7-2; CDR3: CASSSQRAGKTQYF; DNA: TGTGCCAGCAGCTCCCAGCGGGCCGGAAAGACCCAGTACTTC
J: TRBJ2-6; D: TRBD1; size: once; V: TRBV29-1; CDR3: CSVEGEWDRGRGTSGANVLTF; DNA: TGCAGCGTTGAAGGAGAATGGGACAGGGGGCGGGGGACCTCTGGGGCCAACGTCCTGACTTTC
J: TRBJ2-7; D: .; size: .; V: TRBV12-3/TRBV12-4; CDR3: CASSKSYEQYF; DNA: TGTGCCAGCAGTAAGTCCTACGAGCAGTACTTC
J: TRBJ2-3; D: .; size: .; V: TRBV29-1; CDR3: CSVEHGSLDTQYF; DNA: TGCAGCGTTGAACACGGGAGCCTCGATACGCAGTATTTT
J: TRBJ2-5; D: .; size: .; V: TRBV29-1; CDR3: CSVFLASPGETQYF; DNA: TGCAGCGTTTTCCTCGCCAGCCCCGGGGAGACCCAGTACTTC
J: TRBJ1-5; D: .; size: once; V: TRBV20-1; CDR3: CSALWQQNQPQHF; DNA: TGCAGTGCATTATGGCAGCAGAATCAGCCCCAGCATTTT
J: TRBJ2-7; D: .; size: .; V: TRBV6-5; CDR3: CASSYGTTYEQYF; DNA: TGTGCCAGCAGTTACGGGACAACCTACGAGCAGTACTTC
J: TRBJ2-5; D: .; size: .; V: TRBV28; CDR3: CASTTRETQYF; DNA: TGTGCCAGCACTACTCGGGAGACCCAGTACTTC
J: TRBJ2-7; D: TRBD2; size: .; V: TRBV23-1; CDR3: CASSLGGCLEQYF; DNA: TGCGCCAGCAGTCTGGGGGGGTGCCTCGAGCAGTACTTC
J: TRBJ1-4; D: TRBD1; size: .; V: TRBV20-1; CDR3: CSARDTGGSEKLFF; DNA: TGCAGTGCTAGAGACACAGGGGGCAGTGAAAAACTGTTTTTT
J: TRBJ2-5; D: TRBD1; size: .; V: TRBV6-6; CDR3: CASSYDRGETQYF; DNA: TGTGCCAGCAGTTACGACAGGGGGGAGACCCAGTACTTC
J: TRBJ2-4; D: TRBD1; size: .; V: TRBV28; CDR3: CASRPRTGGGKNIQYF; DNA: TGTGCCAGCAGGCCTAGGACAGGGGGCGGCAAAAACATTCAGTACTTC
J: TRBJ1-1; D: .; size: .; V: TRBV7-2; CDR3: CASSPQSGVVTEAFF; DNA: TGTGCCAGCAGCCCCCAGTCTGGGGTAGTCACTGAAGCTTTCTTT
J: TRBJ1-1; D: .; size: .; V: TRBV29-1; CDR3: CSGAFGGWAFF; DNA: TGCAGCGGGGCGTTCGGGGGTTGGGCTTTCTTT
J: TRBJ2-7; D: .; size: .; V: TRBV21-1; CDR3: CASSSGTSGLHEQYF; DNA: TGTGCCAGCAGCAGTGGCACTAGCGGGCTCCACGAGCAGTACTTC
J: TRBJ2-1; D: TRBD2; size: .; V: TRBV28; CDR3: CASSRTSGRPSNEQFF; DNA: TGTGCCAGCAGTAGGACTAGCGGGAGGCCCAGCAATGAGCAGTTCTTC
J: TRBJ2-7; D: .; size: .; V: TRBV24-1; CDR3: CATSEGVKATYEQYF; DNA: TGTGCCACCAGTGAAGGGGTAAAAGCGACCTACGAGCAGTACTTC
J: TRBJ2-6; D: .; size: .; V: TRBV7-8; CDR3: CASSYRTGANVLTF; DNA: TGTGCCAGCAGCTACAGAACTGGGGCCAACGTCCTGACTTTC
J: TRBJ2-1; D: .; size: .; V: TRBV29-1; CDR3: CSVGVEQFF; DNA: TGCAGCGTTGGTGTTGAGCAGTTCTTC
J: TRBJ1-4; D: .; size: few; V: TRBV4-1; CDR3: CASSLIRGFGEKLFF; DNA: TGCGCCAGCAGCCTCATAAGGGGGTTTGGCGAAAAACTGTTTTTT
J: TRBJ2-1; D: .; size: .; V: TRBV29-1; CDR3: CSVELRRGYNEQFF; DNA: TGCAGCGTTGAATTGAGAAGGGGCTACAATGAGCAGTTCTTC
J: TRBJ1-2; D: .; size: .; V: TRBV29-1; CDR3: CSVEDGKGSAYGYTF; DNA: TGCAGCGTTGAAGATGGGAAGGGCAGCGCCTATGGCTACACCTTC
J: TRBJ2-1; D: TRBD2; size: .; V: TRBV6-6; CDR3: CASSWGLAGGDEQFF; DNA: TGTGCCAGCAGTTGGGGACTAGCTGGGGGGGATGAGCAGTTCTTC
J: TRBJ1-3; D: .; size: .; V: TRBV29-1; CDR3: CSVGDSYQTSGNTIYF; DNA: TGCAGCGTTGGAGACAGCTACCAAACCTCTGGAAACACCATATATTTT
J: TRBJ2-1; D: .; size: .; V: TRBV3-1; CDR3: CASSQDYSNEQFF; DNA: TGTGCCAGCAGCCAAGATTATTCGAATGAGCAGTTCTTC
J: TRBJ2-4; D: TRBD1; size: .; V: TRBV7-2; CDR3: CASSLAARGAKNIQYF; DNA: TGTGCCAGCAGCTTAGCGGCCAGGGGGGCCAAAAACATTCAGTACTTC
J: TRBJ1-2; D: .; size: .; V: TRBV29-1; CDR3: CSVEMDRGYTF; DNA: TGCAGCGTTGAGATGGACCGGGGCTACACCTTC
J: TRBJ2-1; D: TRBD2; size: .; V: TRBV20-1; CDR3: CSARGTSGYNEQFF; DNA: TGCAGTGCTAGAGGGACTAGCGGATACAATGAGCAGTTCTTC
J: TRBJ2-1; D: .; size: .; V: TRBV11-2; CDR3: CASSPRGAGTTRRSEQFF; DNA: TGTGCCAGCAGCCCTCGAGGGGCCGGGACCACAAGGCGGAGTGAGCAGTTCTTC
J: TRBJ1-5; D: .; size: .; V: TRBV9; CDR3: CASSPRGYSNQPQHF; DNA: TGTGCCAGCAGCCCGCGGGGTTATAGCAATCAGCCCCAGCATTTT
J: TRBJ1-2; D: TRBD1; size: .; V: TRBV6-4; CDR3: CASSRDSSSYGYTF; DNA: TGTGCCAGCAGTCGGGACAGTTCTAGCTATGGCTACACCTTC
J: TRBJ1-1; D: TRBD1; size: .; V: TRBV11-3; CDR3: CASSPQTGTTEAFF; DNA: TGTGCCAGCAGCCCGCAGACAGGGACCACTGAAGCTTTCTTT
J: TRBJ2-1; D: .; size: .; V: TRBV29-1; CDR3: CSGDNDSWDEQFF; DNA: TGCAGCGGGGACAACGACTCCTGGGATGAGCAGTTCTTC
J: TRBJ2-5; D: .; size: .; V: TRBV3-1; CDR3: CASSQSETQYF; DNA: TGTGCCAGCAGCCAATCGGAGACCCAGTACTTC
J: TRBJ2-3; D: .; size: once; V: TRBV5-1; CDR3: CASSLRSAADTQYF; DNA: TGCGCCAGCAGCTTGCGTAGCGCCGCAGATACGCAGTATTTT
J: TRBJ1-1; D: .; size: .; V: TRBV25-1; CDR3: CASRDPWATEAFF; DNA: TGTGCCAGCAGAGATCCATGGGCCACTGAAGCTTTCTTT
J: TRBJ1-2; D: .; size: .; V: TRBV28; CDR3: CASRRVTANYGYTF; DNA: TGTGCCAGCAGGAGAGTCACCGCTAACTATGGCTACACCTTC